The 9 T cell receptor beta chains presented below share a single source sample, sequenced in a study of T cell responses to AZD1222 COVID-19 vaccine. Assay used: immunoSEQ multiplex PCR; TCRdb lists only in-frame clones, some missing. The sample carries 20,000 to 30,000 clones, 88% recorded once. The sample consisted of peripheral blood, taken 28 days after the second AZD1222 dose. All receptors come from an adult who received the AZD1222 COVID-19 vaccine.

V and J are TRBV29-1 and TRBJ1-2, with D perhaps TRBD1 (5 bases). Germline values: CDR1 SQVTM, CDR2 ANQGSEA. Trimming stripped 0 bases from V and 0 bases from J, with 5 bases between. The CDR3 consists of 13 residues. The CDR3: CSVEEGANYGYTF. CDR3 DNA sequence: TGCAGCGTTGAAGAGGGGGCTAACTATGGCTACACCTTC.

The CDR3 region is CASSRLGNTIYF. CDR3 nucleotide sequence: TGTGCCAGTAGCCGTTTGGGAAACACCATATATTTT. This sequence joins TRBV19 and TRBJ1-3, with unresolved D. This CDR3 region has 12 residues. Germline V lookup: CDR1 LNHDA, CDR2 SQIVND (reference sequence). The V end was cut by 6 bases, the J end by 4 bases, with 7 bases between.

The chain combines TRBV3-1 (or the pseudogene TRBV3-2) with TRBJ2-2; D is unclear. Germline CDR1 reads LGHDT; CDR2 reads YNNKEL (reference sequence). Trimming pared 1 base from V and 1 base from J, leaving 4 bases between. CDR3 length: 14 residues. The CDR3 region is CASSQAMNTGELFF. The CDR3 nucleotides are TGTGCCAGCAGCCAAGCGATGAACACCGGGGAGCTGTTTTTT.

The chain links TRBV5-1 to TRBJ2-2, with D possibly TRBD2 on 6 matching bases. CDR1 SGHRS and CDR2 YFSETQ come from the germline V gene. Trimming pared 4 bases from V and 3 bases from J, leaving 13 bases between. The CDR3 contains 15 residues. CDR3 residues: CASSPSGLDTGELFF. The CDR3 coding sequence is TGCGCCAGCAGCCCTTCGGGACTCGACACCGGGGAGCTGTTTTTT.

V is TRBV7-2 and J is TRBJ2-2, with D possibly matching TRBD1 (6 bases). The CDR3 totals 15 residues. CDR1 and CDR2 (germline): SGHTA, FQGNSA. V lost 5 bases and J lost 1, with 11 bases in between. The CDR3 DNA reads as TGTGCCAGCAGCACTAGGACAGTGAACACCGGGGAGCTGTTTTTT. Encoded protein: CASSTRTVNTGELFF.

The chain combines TRBV9 with TRBJ1-1; 9 nucleotides align to TRBD1. This CDR3 contains 14 residues. J lost 4 bases, V lost 3 bases, and 4 bases had no gene match. Germline CDR1 reads SGDLS; CDR2 reads YYNGEE. The CDR3 region has the DNA TGTGCCAGCAGCGAGGACAGGGGAGGCACTGAAGCTTTCTTT. Translated: CASSEDRGGTEAFF.

The chain has TRBV7-9 and TRBJ1-5; possible D gene TRBD1, 6 bases. Germline values: CDR1 SEHNR, CDR2 FQNEAQ (reference sequence). Trimming left V 2 bases short and J 4 bases short, with 9 bases between. CDR3 length: 14 amino acids. The CDR3 DNA reads as TGTGCCAGCAGCTTACAGGGGTGGAATCAGCCCCAGCATTTT. Protein: CASSLQGWNQPQHF. The variable domain in full, with the rest retrieved from reference TRBV7-9 and TRBJ1-5, is DTGVSQNPRHKITKRGQNVTFRCDPISEHNRLYWYRQTLGQGPEFLTYFQNEAQLEKSRLLSDRFSAERPKGSFSTLEIQRTEQGDSAMYLCASSLQGWNQPQHFGDGTRLSIL.

This clone has just a few counts. The chain joins TRBV5-5 to TRBJ1-4; 7 bases agree with TRBD1. The germline V gene has CDR1 SGHKS and CDR2 YYEKEE (reference sequence). This CDR3 has 14 amino acids. The V segment lost 4 bases and the J segment 5 bases; nucleotides outside the gene matches: 5. CDR3 in amino acids: CASSTGTENEKLFF. CDR3 bases: TGTGCCAGCAGCACTGGGACAGAGAATGAAAAACTGTTTTTT. Full variable domain (missing parts from reference TRBV5-5 and TRBJ1-4): DAGVTQSPTHLIKTRGQQVTLRCSPISGHKSVSWYQQVLGQGPQFIFQYYEKEERGRGNFPDRFSARQFPNYSSELNVNALLLGDSALYLCASSTGTENEKLFFGSGTQLSVL.

The chain joins TRBV25-1 to TRBJ1-1; D unclear. There are 13 residues in the CDR3. V shed 4 bases and J shed 3 bases, with 9 bases lying between them. Germline CDR1 and CDR2: MGHDK and SYGVNS. The CDR3 here is CASSAFRDTEAFF. DNA of the CDR3: TGTGCCAGCAGTGCCTTCCGGGACACTGAAGCTTTCTTT.